Shown below are 18 T cell receptor beta chains from a single sample sequenced in a study of T cell changes during pregnancy in multiple sclerosis. Repertoires were generated with immunoSEQ multiplex PCR, while TCRdb's copy carries only in-frame clones and drops some. The profile shows under 70,000 clones, under 95% of them singletons. This specimen consisted of CD4+ T cells from peripheral blood mononuclear cells, obtained after pregnancy. The receptor source for this set is a female donor in good health, enrolled as a control in a pregnancy study.

The gene calls are TRBV7-5 and TRBJ1-4. TRBV7-5 is tagged as a pseudogene. This CDR3 region has 17 residues. CDR3: CARSLISQGGSGEKLFF. For the CDR3, the DNA is TGTGCCAGAAGCTTAATTTCGCAGGGCGGGAGTGGTGAAAAACTGTTTTTT.

In DNA form, the CDR3 reads TGTGCCAGCAGTTACTCGAGAGGGGGCGGGGAGACCCAGTACTTC. Its translation: CASSYSRGGGETQYF. The gene calls are TRBV6-6 and TRBJ2-5; the match to TRBD1 covers 7 bases. With V trimmed by 0 bases and J by 5 bases, 6 bases remained unmatched. The CDR3 totals 15 residues. Germline V CDR1 and CDR2: MNHNY, SVGAGI (reference sequence).

The chain couples TRBV30 to TRBJ1-2, with 10 bases that match TRBD1. Losses at the gene ends were 3 bases for V and 8 bases for J; bases not matched to a gene: 9. Germline V gene data show CDR1 as GTSNPN and CDR2 as SVGIG (reference sequence). The CDR3 sequence is 14 residues long. CDR3 nucleotides: TGTGCCTGGAGCCGCGACAGGGGGCAAAGAGGCTACACCTTC. Translation: CAWSRDRGQRGYTF.

The chain joins TRBV6-5 to TRBJ2-7, with 9 bases identical to TRBD2. V dropped 6 bases and J dropped 2; count of bases not matched to a gene: 8. Germline V lookup: CDR1 MNHEY, CDR2 SVGAGI. The CDR3 has 15 amino acids. The CDR3 loop is CASSPGLAGTYEQYF. CDR3 bases: TGTGCCAGCAGCCCCGGGCTAGCGGGGACCTACGAGCAGTACTTC.

The chain joins TRBV13 to TRBJ2-3; TRBD2 aligns across 9 bases. Germline CDR1 is PRHDT and CDR2 is FYEKMQ (reference sequence). After removal of 0 bases from V and 1 base from J, the junction contained 2 bases not matched to a gene. The CDR3 is made up of 16 amino acids. This chain's CDR3 is CASSLGPSGGTDTQYF. CDR3 sequence (DNA): TGTGCCAGCAGCTTAGGCCCTAGCGGGGGCACAGATACGCAGTATTTT.

DNA of the CDR3: TGTGCCAGCAGGCCGACAGGGTATGTCTATGGCTACACCTTC. Residues: CASRPTGYVYGYTF. The V gene is TRBV27, the J gene TRBJ1-2; 7 bases map to TRBD1. The V segment lost 6 bases and the J segment 4 bases; nucleotides outside the gene matches: 8. The CDR3 runs to 14 residues. Germline V CDR1 and CDR2: MNHEY, SMNVEV (reference sequence).

This clone was recorded once. The chain joins TRBV2 to TRBJ1-5; no clear D gene. Trimming shortened V by 4 bases and J by 3 bases, and 4 bases separated the two germline ends. The CDR3 runs 12 residues. Germline CDR1 SNHLY, CDR2 FYNNEI. Here the CDR3 DNA reads TGTGCCAGCAGTGGAGACAATCAGCCCCAGCATTTT. Translating it yields CASSGDNQPQHF.

The J gene is TRBJ2-1, the V gene TRBV7-2; D ambiguous. CDR1 is SGHTA, CDR2 FQGNSA, per germline. There are 12 residues in the CDR3. V lost 2 bases to trimming and J lost 8 bases, with 7 bases between them. The CDR3 bases are TGTGCCAGCAGCTTATGGCAGTATGAGCAGTTCTTC. It is translated as CASSLWQYEQFF.

As for this clone: Other DNA sequences in the sample encode the same CDR3. This chain joins TRBV9 and TRBJ1-2; 7 bases fit TRBD1. In germline, CDR1 is SGDLS, CDR2 YYNGEE. This CDR3 has 14 amino acids. Germline trimming cut 0 bases from V and 3 bases from J; bases unmatched to any gene: 2. CDR3 sequence: CASSVAQGDYGYTF. The CDR3 DNA reads as TGTGCCAGCAGCGTAGCGCAGGGGGACTATGGCTACACCTTC.

This chain uses TRBV4-1 with TRBJ2-7, with D possibly TRBD1 on 5 matching bases. The CDR3 extends over 14 amino acids. The germline CDR1 and CDR2 sequences are MGHRA and YSYEKL. The germline V and J ends were trimmed by 0 bases and 2 bases, with 8 bases remaining between them. The CDR3 loop is CASSQDRVTYEQYF. As DNA, the CDR3 is TGCGCCAGCAGCCAAGACAGGGTAACCTACGAGCAGTACTTC.

The chain joins TRBV7-3 to TRBJ2-3, with D perhaps TRBD1 (5 bases). CDR3 length equals 14 residues. The ends were cut back, 2 bases at V and 4 bases at J, with 10 bases in the middle. CDR1 is SGHTA and CDR2 is FQGTGA in the germline V gene. CDR3 sequence reads: CASSLGAGPDTQYF. The CDR3 coding sequence is TGTGCCAGCAGCTTAGGGGCCGGCCCAGATACGCAGTATTTT.

CDR3 bases: TGCGCCAGCAGCTTGGAGCGACAGGGGGCCAACACCGGGGAGCTGTTTTTT. As protein: CASSLERQGANTGELFF. The chain uses TRBV5-1 and TRBJ2-2, with 10 bases fitting TRBD1. The CDR3 consists of 17 residues. Germline V gene lookup returns CDR1 SGHRS and CDR2 YFSETQ. V was pared by 0 bases and J by 2 bases, with 4 bases of the junction left unmatched.

This chain joins TRBV5-1 and TRBJ1-2; 8 bases line up with TRBD1. Per the germline V gene, CDR1 is SGHRS and CDR2 is YFSETQ. The CDR3 consists of 15 residues. The ends lost 3 bases at V and 0 bases at J; junction bases unmatched: 4. The CDR3 coding sequence is TGCGCCAGCAGCTACCGGGACAGGTCTAACTATGGCTACACCTTC. Encoded protein: CASSYRDRSNYGYTF.

The chain is built from TRBV7-8 and TRBJ2-1; 10 nucleotides line up with TRBD2. From germline, CDR1 is SGHVS and CDR2 FQNEAQ. The CDR3 is 17 amino acids. Trimming removed 1 base from V and 4 bases from J; junction bases left unmatched: 7. As DNA, the CDR3 is TGTGCCAGCAGCTTAGTGGCTAGCGGGGGAGGATACAATGAGCAGTTCTTC. The encoded protein is CASSLVASGGGYNEQFF.

V usage is TRBV2 and J usage is TRBJ1-1; maybe TRBD1 (6 bases). Trimming left V 8 bases short and J 2 bases short, with 30 bases between. The CDR3 is made up of 19 amino acids. The germline CDR1 and CDR2 sequences are SNHLY and FYNNEI. The CDR3 sequence: CASVSRPWTEPRPNTEAFF. DNA of the CDR3: TGTGCCAGCGTGAGTCGACCCTGGACAGAGCCCCGTCCTAACACTGAAGCTTTCTTT.

J is TRBJ1-1 and V is TRBV2; tentative D call: TRBD1 (6 bases). The CDR3 sequence is 14 residues long. The V end lost 6 bases, the J end lost 0 bases, and 11 bases lay between the germline ends. Germline V CDR1 and CDR2: SNHLY, FYNNEI. CDR3 DNA sequence: TGTGCCAGCAGCGTGGACAGCTTGAACACTGAAGCTTTCTTT. This gives the protein CASSVDSLNTEAFF.

The table lists this clone with a count of one. The chain employs TRBV19 and TRBJ1-5, with a tentative D call TRBD1 (6 bases). CDR1 and CDR2 from the germline V gene are LNHDA and SQIVND (reference sequence). The V end was cut by 4 bases, the J end by 4 bases, with 11 bases between. The CDR3 has 14 amino acids. Here the CDR3 reads CASSSRDNNQPQHF. Here the CDR3 DNA reads TGTGCCAGTAGTAGCCGGGACAATAATCAGCCCCAGCATTTT.

The rearrangement links TRBV7-8 to TRBJ2-5, with 11 nucleotides matching TRBD2. The CDR3 sequence is 16 residues long. Germline loops: CDR1 SGHVS, CDR2 FQNEAQ. Trimming at V came to 1 base and at J to 2 bases, leaving 3 bases not matched to a gene. The DNA of the CDR3 is TGTGCCAGCAGCTTAGTGGGGACTAGCGGTCAAGAGACCCAGTACTTC. This gives the protein CASSLVGTSGQETQYF.